The 21 T cell receptor beta chains below were found in one sample sequenced in a study of T cell clonality in common variable immunodeficiency. TCRdb keeps only in-frame clones here, not all; method: immunoSEQ multiplex PCR. In total the sample includes 40,000 to 65,000 clones, none of them seen once. The sequenced sample was peripheral blood mononuclear cells. All receptors come from a person aged 18 to 75 in good health.

This clone was counted at least ten times. The read falls 3 residues short of the CDR3 end, and the missing part is taken from the germline J gene. The chain joins TRBV20-1 to TRBJ2-1; weak D call: TRBD1 (6 bases). From germline, CDR1 is DFQATT and CDR2 SNEGSKA (reference sequence). The CDR3 spans 13 residues. With 1 base removed from V and 7 bases from J, the gap between germline ends came to 11 bases. The CDR3 DNA, read in part, is TGCAGTGCTAGAGTAGACAGGTGGAATGAG. It is translated as CSARVDRWNE. The full CDR3 reads CSARVDRWNEQFF.

The table lists this clone with many counts. The read finishes 3 residues shy of the CDR3 end, and the germline J gene is used to complete it. The rearrangement uses TRBV5-5 and TRBJ1-1; D might be TRBD1 (5 bases). Germline-derived CDR1 and CDR2 are SGHKS and YYEKEE (reference sequence). This CDR3 spans 15 amino acids. V shed 1 base and J shed 1 base, with 11 bases lying between them. This CDR3 reads CASSLRGPWNTEAFF. Incomplete CDR3 DNA: TGTGCCAGCAGCTTGAGGGGCCCCTGGAACACTGAA.

This clone was seen at least ten times. The read is 3 residues too short to cover the CDR3 end, so that end is filled in from the germline J gene. V is TRBV10-3 and J is TRBJ2-6; tentative D call: TRBD1 (5 bases). The CDR3 contains 16 residues. The germline CDR1 and CDR2 sequences are ENHRY and SYGVKD. V was pared by 4 bases and J by 0 bases, with 10 bases between. CDR3 DNA, as far as it was read: TGTGCCATCAGTGGGACAACGAACTCTGGGGCCAACGTC. It is translated as CAISGTTNSGANV. The CDR3, in full, reads CAISGTTNSGANVLTF.

Ten or more counts support this clone. The read terminates 3 residues ahead of where the CDR3 ends, so the germline J gene completes it. This rearrangement joins TRBV20-1 to TRBJ2-5; weak D call: TRBD1 (6 bases). The ends were cut back, 1 base at V and 5 bases at J, with 11 bases in the middle. CDR3 length: 13 residues. CDR1 and CDR2 from the germline V gene are DFQATT and SNEGSKA (reference sequence). The CDR3 reads CSARVSGVETQYF. The CDR3 bases that were read are TGCAGTGCTAGAGTGTCAGGGGTCGAGACC.

Many counts were recorded for this clone. The read ends 3 residues before the CDR3 terminus; that terminus is restored from the germline J gene. This chain links TRBV18 with TRBJ2-1; 7 nucleotides match TRBD1. The CDR3 spans 13 residues. Germline assignment: CDR1 KGHSH and CDR2 LQKENI. V dropped 6 bases and J dropped 6; count of bases not matched to a gene: 5. The CDR3 reads CASSRQGPNEQFF. The part of the CDR3 DNA that was read is TGTGCCAGCTCGAGACAGGGCCCCAATGAG.

This clone appeared many times. The read gets to within 3 residues of the CDR3 end, and the germline J gene fills in the rest. The V call is TRBV20-1, the J call TRBJ2-1; TRBD2 might be the D (5 bases). Looked up from germline, CDR1 is DFQATT and CDR2 is SNEGSKA (reference sequence). The CDR3 sequence is 19 residues long. V lost 3 bases and J lost 7, with 31 bases in between. The part of the CDR3 DNA that was read is TGCAGTGCTAGGGTAAGACACTCACCCGGCCTCGGAGGTCAAAATGAG. Protein: CSARVRHSPGLGGQNE. The full CDR3 protein reads CSARVRHSPGLGGQNEQFF.

Worth noting for this clone: The CDR3 is cut off 3 residues early in the read; its end comes from the germline J gene. The V call is TRBV7-8, the J call TRBJ1-5, with 8 bases that match TRBD1. Trimming removed 1 base from V and 7 bases from J; junction bases left unmatched: 6. Germline CDR1 and CDR2: SGHVS and FQNEAQ. This CDR3 is built from 15 residues. Partial CDR3 DNA: TGTGCCAGCAGCTTAGTGCCAGGGGGCGGACAGCCC. Translation: CASSLVPGGGQP. The CDR3 as a whole reads CASSLVPGGGQPQHF.

Many counts were recorded for this clone. The read is 3 residues too short to cover the CDR3 end, so that end is filled in from the germline J gene. The chain has TRBV6-2 or TRBV6-3 and TRBJ2-1, with 8 bases aligning to TRBD2. Germline CDR1 reads MNHEY; CDR2 reads SVGEGT. V was clipped by 4 bases and J by 5 bases; unmatched bases: 7. The CDR3 has 15 residues. This chain's CDR3 is CASSSTGLGNNEQFF. CDR3 bases read: TGTGCCAGCAGTTCCACGGGACTAGGCAACAATGAG.

This clone showed up just a few times. CDR3 residues: CASSPFGSDTGELFF. The sequenced CDR3 bases are TGTGCCAGCTCACCATTCGGGTCGGACACCGGGGAG. The rearrangement uses TRBV18 and TRBJ2-2; D unresolved. The read terminates 3 residues before the CDR3 end, so the remaining end is supplied by the germline J gene. This CDR3 is 15 amino acids long. Looked up from germline, CDR1 is KGHSH and CDR2 is LQKENI. The V and J ends lost 2 bases and 3 bases respectively, with 10 bases between them. Based on the CDR3 plus reference TRBV18 and TRBJ2-2, the full variable domain is NAGVMQNPRHLVRRRGQEARLRCSPMKGHSHVYWYRQLPEEGLKFMVYLQKENIIDESGMPKERFSAEFPKEGPSILRIQQVVRGDSAAYFCASSPFGSDTGELFFGEGSRLTVL.

This clone was seen many times. The read ends 3 residues before the CDR3 terminus; that terminus is restored from the germline J gene. The rearrangement links TRBV13 to TRBJ2-1; 12 bases align to TRBD2. The CDR3 loop spans 15 amino acids. Trimming at V came to 4 bases and at J to 7 bases, leaving 5 bases not matched to a gene. CDR1 and CDR2 from the germline V gene are PRHDT and FYEKMQ (reference sequence). The covered CDR3 bases are TGTGCCAGCAGCTCCCGGACTAGCGGGGCTAATGAG. Its translation is CASSSRTSGANE. The complete CDR3 reads CASSSRTSGANEQFF.

About this clone: The DNA ends 3 residues before the CDR3 does, and the rest of the CDR3 is filled in from the germline J gene. V gene TRBV30 combines with J gene TRBJ1-2, with a possible D match to TRBD1 (5 bases). Germline V gives CDR1 GTSNPN, CDR2 SVGIG (reference sequence). The CDR3 loop spans 14 amino acids. This CDR3 reads CAWSRTSGGNDYTF. The DNA read from the CDR3 is TGTGCCTGGAGTAGGACTAGCGGGGGGAATGAC. Filled out from reference TRBV30 and TRBJ1-2, the complete variable domain reads SQTIHQWPATLVQPVGSPLSLECTVEGTSNPNLYWYRQAAGRGLQLLFYSVGIGQISSEVPQNLSASRPQDRQFILSSKKLLLSDSGFYLCAWSRTSGGNDYTFGSGTRLTVV.

This clone was seen repeatedly, ten times or more. From the germline J gene comes the end of the CDR3, since the read stops 3 residues before it. The chain links TRBV5-5 to TRBJ1-1; tentatively, D is TRBD1 (5 bases). The CDR3 covers 14 residues. V shed 2 bases and J shed 4 bases, with 12 bases lying between them. Germline loops: CDR1 SGHKS, CDR2 YYEKEE (reference sequence). CDR3 bases read: TGTGCCAGCAGCTTCAGGGTTTTGGGCACTGAA. This sequence encodes CASSFRVLGTE. The complete CDR3 reads CASSFRVLGTEAFF.

This clone was seen at least ten times. The read halts 3 residues ahead of the CDR3 end, with the missing end drawn from the germline J gene. V and J are TRBV7-3 and TRBJ2-5; D ambiguous. Trimming cost V 5 bases and J 5 bases, with 12 bases left between them. This CDR3 spans 13 amino acids. The germline V gene has CDR1 SGHTA and CDR2 FQGTGA. This chain's CDR3 is CASSPHPGETQYF. The covered CDR3 bases are TGTGCCAGCAGCCCCCACCCCGGGGAGACC.

This clone has ten or more counts. The read terminates 3 residues ahead of where the CDR3 ends, so the germline J gene completes it. V is TRBV20-1 and J is TRBJ1-2; D gene ambiguous. The CDR3 loop spans 11 amino acids. Germline-derived CDR1 and CDR2 are DFQATT and SNEGSKA (reference sequence). V dropped 6 bases and J dropped 4 bases, with 9 bases sitting between them. CDR3 region: CSAAISYGYTF. The part of the CDR3 DNA that was read is TGCAGTGCCGCCATTAGCTATGGC.

The table lists this clone with many counts. With the read ending 3 residues before the CDR3 end, the germline J gene is used to fill in that end. The rearrangement links TRBV10-3 to TRBJ2-7; TRBD2 matches at 10 bases. CDR1 and CDR2 (germline): ENHRY, SYGVKD. V was clipped by 5 bases and J by 5 bases; unmatched bases: 6. The CDR3 runs to 14 residues. CDR3 DNA (partial): TGTGCCATCAGTTTAGCGGGAGGAGTAGACGAG. The encoded protein is CAISLAGGVDE. The full-length CDR3 reads as CAISLAGGVDEQYF.

To note about this clone: The DNA ends 3 residues before the CDR3 does, and the rest of the CDR3 is filled in from the germline J gene. V gene TRBV7-6 combines with J gene TRBJ2-4, with TRBD1 identical over 11 bases. The CDR3 is 14 residues long. From germline, CDR1 is SGHVS and CDR2 FNYEAQ. CDR3 bases read: TGTGCCAGCAGCGCTAGGACAGGGGGCGATGGT. Amino acids: CASSARTGGDG. Given in full, the CDR3 is CASSARTGGDGQYF.

About this clone itself: The read stops 3 residues short of the end of the CDR3; the missing end is completed from the germline J gene. V is TRBV18 and J is TRBJ2-7, with 9 bases matching TRBD2. In germline, CDR1 is KGHSH, CDR2 LQKENI. V lost 3 bases, J lost 2 bases, and 2 bases stayed unmatched. There are 14 residues in the CDR3. This CDR3 is CASSPGTSTYEQYF. The covered CDR3 bases are TGTGCCAGCTCACCGGGGACTAGCACCTACGAG.

There are many counts of this clone. Compared with germline, one end of the junction differs, possibly owing to a read error. Sequencing ends 3 residues short of the CDR3 end; the germline J gene provides the rest. The chain employs TRBV4-2 and TRBJ2-2, with D maybe TRBD1 (7 bases). Germline V gene data show CDR1 as LGHNA and CDR2 as YNFKEQ. This CDR3 is built from 17 residues. CDR3 sequence: CASSQGIQGGWTGELFF. The DNA read from the CDR3 is TGCGCCAGCAGCCAGGGGATTCAGGGGGGATGGACCGGGGAG.

As regards this clone: Coverage ceases 3 residues before the CDR3 finishes, and the germline J gene fills in the end. V and J are TRBV2 and TRBJ2-2; the D call may be TRBD1 or TRBD2 (6 bases each). The CDR3 sequence is 14 residues long. The V end was cut by 10 bases, the J end by 7 bases, with 19 bases between. The germline gives CDR1 SNHLY, CDR2 FYNNEI. CDR3 DNA, as far as it was read: TGTGCCAACCAGATCCAGGGGAGGTTCGGGGAG. Its protein is CANQIQGRFGE. The full CDR3 protein is CANQIQGRFGELFF.

This clone was picked up many times. Read sequence stops 3 residues before the CDR3 end, and the germline J gene provides the missing end. The chain employs TRBV23-1 and TRBJ2-7, with 7 bases identical to TRBD2. TRBV23-1 carries the ORF label, with uncertain function. Trimming took 3 bases from V and 3 from J; bases not matched to a gene: 11. This CDR3 contains 16 residues. CDR3 DNA (partial): TGCGCCAGCAGTCACCGGCCCCCGCGGGAGAGCTACGAG. Encoded protein: CASSHRPPRESYE. The full CDR3 reads CASSHRPPRESYEQYF.

Turning to this clone: The read terminates 3 residues ahead of where the CDR3 ends, so the germline J gene completes it. V and J are TRBV7-9 and TRBJ2-4; the match to TRBD1 covers 8 bases. The V gene end was trimmed by 4 bases and the J gene end by 4 bases; junction bases not matched to a gene: 6. This CDR3 comprises 15 residues. Germline V gives CDR1 SEHNR, CDR2 FQNEAQ (reference sequence). The CDR3 DNA, read in part, is TGTGCCAGCAGCTCCGTCAGGGGGCGGAAAAACATT. Its protein product is CASSSVRGRKNI. In full, the CDR3 is CASSSVRGRKNIQYF.